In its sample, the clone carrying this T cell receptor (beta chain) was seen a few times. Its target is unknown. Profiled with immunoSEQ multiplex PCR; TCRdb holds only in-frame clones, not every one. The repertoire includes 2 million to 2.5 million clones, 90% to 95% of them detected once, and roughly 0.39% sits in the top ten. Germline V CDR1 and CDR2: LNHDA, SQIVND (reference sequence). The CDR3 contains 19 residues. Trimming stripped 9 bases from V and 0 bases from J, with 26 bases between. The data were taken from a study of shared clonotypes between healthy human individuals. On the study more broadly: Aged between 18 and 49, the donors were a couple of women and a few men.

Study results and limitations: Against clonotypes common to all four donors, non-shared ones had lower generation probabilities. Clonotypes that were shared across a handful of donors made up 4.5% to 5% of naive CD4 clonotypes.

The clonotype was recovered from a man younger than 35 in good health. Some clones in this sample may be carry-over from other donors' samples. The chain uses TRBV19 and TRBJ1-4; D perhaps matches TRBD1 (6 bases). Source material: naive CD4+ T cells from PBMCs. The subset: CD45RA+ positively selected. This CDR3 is CASHPTGGWTLATNEKLFF. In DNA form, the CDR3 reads TGTGCCAGCCATCCTACGGGGGGCTGGACGCTTGCAACTAATGAAAAACTGTTTTTT. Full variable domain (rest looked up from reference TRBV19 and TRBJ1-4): DGGITQSPKYLFRKEGQNVTLSCEQNLNHDAMYWYRQDPGQGLRLIYYSQIVNDFQKGDIAEGYSVSREKKESFPLTVTSAQKNPTAFYLCASHPTGGWTLATNEKLFFGSGTQLSVL.